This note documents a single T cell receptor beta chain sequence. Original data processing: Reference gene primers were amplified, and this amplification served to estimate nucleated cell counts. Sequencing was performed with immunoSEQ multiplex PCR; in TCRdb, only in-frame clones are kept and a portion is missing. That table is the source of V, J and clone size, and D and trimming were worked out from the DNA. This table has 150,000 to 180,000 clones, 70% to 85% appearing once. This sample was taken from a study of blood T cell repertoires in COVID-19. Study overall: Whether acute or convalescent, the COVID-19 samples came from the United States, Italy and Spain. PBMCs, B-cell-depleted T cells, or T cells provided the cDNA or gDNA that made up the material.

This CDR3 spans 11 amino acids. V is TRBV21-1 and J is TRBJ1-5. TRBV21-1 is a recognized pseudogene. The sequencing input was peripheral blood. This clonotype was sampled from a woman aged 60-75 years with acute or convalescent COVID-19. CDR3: CASSKGGPQHF. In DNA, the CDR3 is TGTGCCAGCAGCAAAGGAGGGCCCCAGCATTTT.